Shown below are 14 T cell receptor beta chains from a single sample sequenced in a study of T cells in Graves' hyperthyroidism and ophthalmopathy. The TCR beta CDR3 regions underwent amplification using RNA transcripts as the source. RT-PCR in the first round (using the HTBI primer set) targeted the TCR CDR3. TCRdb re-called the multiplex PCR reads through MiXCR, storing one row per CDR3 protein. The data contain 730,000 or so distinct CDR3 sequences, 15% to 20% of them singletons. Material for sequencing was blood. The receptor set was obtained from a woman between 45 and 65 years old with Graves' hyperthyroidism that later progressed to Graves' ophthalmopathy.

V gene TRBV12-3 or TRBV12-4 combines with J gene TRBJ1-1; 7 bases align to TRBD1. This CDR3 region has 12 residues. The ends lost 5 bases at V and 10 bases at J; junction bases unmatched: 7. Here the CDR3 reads CASSQGVGLAFF. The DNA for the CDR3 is TGTGCCAGCAGTCAGGGGGTAGGTTTAGCTTTCTTT.

Here the CDR3 reads CASSHAASGEIAKNIQYF. The CDR3 DNA sequence: TGTGCCAGCAGCCATGCCGCTAGCGGGGAGATAGCCAAAAACATTCAGTACTTC. The chain employs TRBV4-2 and TRBJ2-4; the match to TRBD2 covers 9 bases. The CDR3 is 18 residues long. CDR1 and CDR2 (germline): LGHNA, YNFKEQ. V lost 3 bases, J lost 0 bases, and 9 bases stayed unmatched.

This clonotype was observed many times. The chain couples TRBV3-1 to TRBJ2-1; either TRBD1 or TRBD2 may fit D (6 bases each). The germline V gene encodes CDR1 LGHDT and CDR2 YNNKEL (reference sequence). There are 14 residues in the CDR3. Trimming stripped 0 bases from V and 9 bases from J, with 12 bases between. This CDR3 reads CASSQDFRGAEQFF. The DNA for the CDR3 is TGTGCCAGCAGCCAAGATTTTAGGGGGGCTGAGCAGTTCTTC.

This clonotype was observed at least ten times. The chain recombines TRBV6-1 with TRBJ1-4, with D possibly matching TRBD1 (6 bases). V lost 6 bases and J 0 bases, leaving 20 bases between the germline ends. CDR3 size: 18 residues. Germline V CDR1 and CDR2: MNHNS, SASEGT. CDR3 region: CASSLGTSTRATNEKLFF. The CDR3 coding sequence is TGTGCCAGCAGCCTCGGGACATCGACCCGAGCAACTAATGAAAAACTGTTTTTT.

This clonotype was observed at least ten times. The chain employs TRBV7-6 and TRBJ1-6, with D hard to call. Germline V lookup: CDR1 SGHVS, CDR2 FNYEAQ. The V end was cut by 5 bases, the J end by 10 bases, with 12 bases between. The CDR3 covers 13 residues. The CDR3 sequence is CASSPGDDSPLHF. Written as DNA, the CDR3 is TGTGCCAGCAGCCCCGGCGATGACTCACCCCTCCACTTT.

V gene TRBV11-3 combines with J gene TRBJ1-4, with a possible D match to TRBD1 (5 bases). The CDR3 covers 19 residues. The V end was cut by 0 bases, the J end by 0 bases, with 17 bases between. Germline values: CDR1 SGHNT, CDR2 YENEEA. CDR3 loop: CASSLDRLVGPATNEKLFF. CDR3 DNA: TGTGCCAGCAGCTTAGATCGTCTGGTGGGGCCGGCAACTAATGAAAAACTGTTTTTT.

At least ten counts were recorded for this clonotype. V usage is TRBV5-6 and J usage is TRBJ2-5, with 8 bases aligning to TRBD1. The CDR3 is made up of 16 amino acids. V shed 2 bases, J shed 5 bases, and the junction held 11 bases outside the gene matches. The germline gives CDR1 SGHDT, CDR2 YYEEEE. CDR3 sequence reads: CASSFVLWTGLETQYF. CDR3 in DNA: TGTGCCAGCAGCTTTGTATTGTGGACAGGGCTTGAGACCCAGTACTTC.

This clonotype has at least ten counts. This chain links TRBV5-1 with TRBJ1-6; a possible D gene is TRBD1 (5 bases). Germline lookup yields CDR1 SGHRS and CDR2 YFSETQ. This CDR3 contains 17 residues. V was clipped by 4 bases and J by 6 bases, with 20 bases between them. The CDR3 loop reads CASSDQTALKTNSPLHF. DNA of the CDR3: TGCGCCAGCAGCGATCAGACAGCCCTCAAGACTAATTCACCCCTCCACTTT.

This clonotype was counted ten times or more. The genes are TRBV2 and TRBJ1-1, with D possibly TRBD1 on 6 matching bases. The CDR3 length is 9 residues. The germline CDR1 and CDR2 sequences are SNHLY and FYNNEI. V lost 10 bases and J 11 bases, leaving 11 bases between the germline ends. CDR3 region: CAIGDNAFF. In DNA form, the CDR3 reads TGTGCCATCGGGGACAACGCTTTCTTT.

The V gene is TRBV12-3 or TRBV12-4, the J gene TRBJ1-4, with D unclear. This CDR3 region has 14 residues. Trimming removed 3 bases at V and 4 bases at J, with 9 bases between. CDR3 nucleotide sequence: TGTGCCAGCAGTTTGAGGAGCTTTAATGAAAAACTGTTTTTT. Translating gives CASSLRSFNEKLFF.

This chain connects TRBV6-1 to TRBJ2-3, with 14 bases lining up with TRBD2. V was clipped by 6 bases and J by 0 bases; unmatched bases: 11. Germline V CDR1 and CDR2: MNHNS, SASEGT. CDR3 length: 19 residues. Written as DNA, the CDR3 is TGTGCCAGCAGCCGCCACGGGACTAGCGGGGGAGCTAGCACAGATACGCAGTATTTT. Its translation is CASSRHGTSGGASTDTQYF.

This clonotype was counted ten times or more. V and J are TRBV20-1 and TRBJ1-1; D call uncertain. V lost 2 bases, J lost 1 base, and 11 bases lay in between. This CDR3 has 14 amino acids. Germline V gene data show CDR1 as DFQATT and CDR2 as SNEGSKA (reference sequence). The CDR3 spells CSARSGYPNTEAFF. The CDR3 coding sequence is TGCAGTGCTAGATCGGGGTACCCGAACACTGAAGCTTTCTTT.

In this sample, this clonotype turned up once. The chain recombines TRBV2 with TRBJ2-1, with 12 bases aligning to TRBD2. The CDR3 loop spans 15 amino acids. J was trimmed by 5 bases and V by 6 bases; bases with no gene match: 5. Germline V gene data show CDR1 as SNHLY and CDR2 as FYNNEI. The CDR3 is CASSTTSGGNNEQFF. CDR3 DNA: TGTGCCAGCAGCACAACTAGCGGGGGGAACAATGAGCAGTTCTTC.

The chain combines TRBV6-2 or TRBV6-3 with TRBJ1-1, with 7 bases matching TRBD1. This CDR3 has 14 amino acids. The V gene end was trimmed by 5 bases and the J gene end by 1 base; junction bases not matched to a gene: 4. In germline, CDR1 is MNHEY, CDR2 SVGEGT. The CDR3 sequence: CASSHRGPNTEAFF. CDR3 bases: TGTGCCAGCAGTCACAGGGGCCCGAACACTGAAGCTTTCTTT.